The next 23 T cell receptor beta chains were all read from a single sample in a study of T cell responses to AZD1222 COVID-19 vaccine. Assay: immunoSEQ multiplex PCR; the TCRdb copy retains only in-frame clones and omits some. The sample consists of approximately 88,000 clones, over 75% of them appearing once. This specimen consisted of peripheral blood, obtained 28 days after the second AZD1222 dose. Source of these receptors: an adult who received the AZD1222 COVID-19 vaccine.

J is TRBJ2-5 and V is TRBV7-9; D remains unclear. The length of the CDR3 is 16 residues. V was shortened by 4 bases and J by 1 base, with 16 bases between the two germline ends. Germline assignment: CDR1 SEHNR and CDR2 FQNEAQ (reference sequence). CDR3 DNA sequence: TGTGCCAGCAGCTATTATGGACGGCTACCCCAAGAGACCCAGTACTTC. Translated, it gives CASSYYGRLPQETQYF. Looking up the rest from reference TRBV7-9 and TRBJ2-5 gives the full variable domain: DTGVSQNPRHKITKRGQNVTFRCDPISEHNRLYWYRQTLGQGPEFLTYFQNEAQLEKSRLLSDRFSAERPKGSFSTLEIQRTEQGDSAMYLCASSYYGRLPQETQYFGPGTRLLVL.

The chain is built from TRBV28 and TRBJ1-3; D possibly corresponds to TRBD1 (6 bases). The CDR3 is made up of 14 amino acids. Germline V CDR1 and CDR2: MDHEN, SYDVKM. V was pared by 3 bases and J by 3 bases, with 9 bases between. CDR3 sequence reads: CASSLVQGGNTIYF. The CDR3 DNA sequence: TGTGCCAGCAGTTTGGTACAGGGTGGAAACACCATATATTTT.

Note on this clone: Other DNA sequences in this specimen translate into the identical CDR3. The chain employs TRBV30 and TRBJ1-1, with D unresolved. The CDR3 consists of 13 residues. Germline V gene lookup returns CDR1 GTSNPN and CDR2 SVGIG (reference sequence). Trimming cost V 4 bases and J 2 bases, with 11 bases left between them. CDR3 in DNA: TGTGCCTGGACGGACGGATTCAACACTGAAGCTTTCTTT. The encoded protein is CAWTDGFNTEAFF.

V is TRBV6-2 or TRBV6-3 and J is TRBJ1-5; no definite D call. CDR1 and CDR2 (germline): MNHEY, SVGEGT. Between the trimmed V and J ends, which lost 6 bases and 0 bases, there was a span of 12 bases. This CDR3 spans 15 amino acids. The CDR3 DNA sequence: TGTGCCAGCAGCCCCTATGGAGCTAGCAATCAGCCCCAGCATTTT. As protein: CASSPYGASNQPQHF.

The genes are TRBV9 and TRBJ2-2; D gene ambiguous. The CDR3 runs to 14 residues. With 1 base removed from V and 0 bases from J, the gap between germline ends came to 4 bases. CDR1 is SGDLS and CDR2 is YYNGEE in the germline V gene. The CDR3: CASSVIPNTGELFF. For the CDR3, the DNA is TGTGCCAGCAGCGTAATCCCGAACACCGGGGAGCTGTTTTTT.

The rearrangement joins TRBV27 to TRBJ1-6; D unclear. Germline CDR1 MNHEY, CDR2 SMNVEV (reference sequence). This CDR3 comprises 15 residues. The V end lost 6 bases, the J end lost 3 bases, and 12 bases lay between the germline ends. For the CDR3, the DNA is TGTGCCAGCAGAGAGGGCGATCGCTATAATTCACCCCTCCACTTT. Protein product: CASREGDRYNSPLHF.

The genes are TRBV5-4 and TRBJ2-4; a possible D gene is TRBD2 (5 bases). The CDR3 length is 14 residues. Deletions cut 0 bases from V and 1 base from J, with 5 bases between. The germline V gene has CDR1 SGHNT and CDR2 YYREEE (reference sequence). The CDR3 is CASSLAGAKNIQYF. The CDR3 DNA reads TGTGCCAGCAGCTTGGCGGGGGCCAAAAACATTCAGTACTTC. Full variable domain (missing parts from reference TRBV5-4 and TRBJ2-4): ETGVTQSPTHLIKTRGQQVTLRCSSQSGHNTVSWYQQALGQGPQFIFQYYREEENGRGNFPPRFSGLQFPNYSSELNVNALELDDSALYLCASSLAGAKNIQYFGAGTRLSVL.

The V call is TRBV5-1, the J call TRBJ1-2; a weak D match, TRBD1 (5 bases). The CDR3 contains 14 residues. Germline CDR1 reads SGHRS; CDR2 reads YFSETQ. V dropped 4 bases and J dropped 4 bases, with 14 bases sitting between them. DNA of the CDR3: TGCGCCAGCAGCACTGGGACGGATTTCTATGGCTACACCTTC. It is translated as CASSTGTDFYGYTF.

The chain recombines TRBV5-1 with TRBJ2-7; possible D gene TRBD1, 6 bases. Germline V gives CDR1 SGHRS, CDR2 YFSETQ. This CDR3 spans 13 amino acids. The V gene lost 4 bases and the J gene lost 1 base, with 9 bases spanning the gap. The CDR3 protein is CASSTGRSYEQYF. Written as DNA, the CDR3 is TGCGCCAGCAGCACAGGGAGATCCTACGAGCAGTACTTC.

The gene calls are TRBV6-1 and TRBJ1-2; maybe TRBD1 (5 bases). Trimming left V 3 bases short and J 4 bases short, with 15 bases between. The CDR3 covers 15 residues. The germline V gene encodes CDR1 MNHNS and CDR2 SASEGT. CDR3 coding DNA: TGTGCCAGCAGTGACGGTGGGGGTCTATCCTATGGCTACACCTTC. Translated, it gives CASSDGGGLSYGYTF.

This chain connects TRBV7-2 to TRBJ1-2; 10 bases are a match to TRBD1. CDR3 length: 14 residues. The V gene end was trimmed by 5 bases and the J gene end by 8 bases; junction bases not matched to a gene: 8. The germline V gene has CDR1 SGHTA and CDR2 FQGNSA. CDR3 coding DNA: TGTGCCAGCAGCCAAGACAGGGGGCGTAAAGGCTACACCTTC. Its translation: CASSQDRGRKGYTF.

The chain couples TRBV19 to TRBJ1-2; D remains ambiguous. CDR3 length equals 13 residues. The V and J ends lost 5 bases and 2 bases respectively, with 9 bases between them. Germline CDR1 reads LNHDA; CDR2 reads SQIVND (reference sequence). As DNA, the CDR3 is TGTGCCAGTAGTCATCGACTGAACTATGGCTACACCTTC. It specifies CASSHRLNYGYTF.

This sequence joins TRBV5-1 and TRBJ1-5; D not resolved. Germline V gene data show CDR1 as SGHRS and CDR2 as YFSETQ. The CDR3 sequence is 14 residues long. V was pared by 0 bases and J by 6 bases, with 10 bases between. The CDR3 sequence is CASSLGEGVQPQHF. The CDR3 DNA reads TGCGCCAGCAGCTTGGGGGAGGGAGTTCAGCCCCAGCATTTT.

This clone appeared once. CDR3 region: CASSFARQVRQYTEAFF. As DNA, the CDR3 is TGTGCCAGCAGCTTCGCACGCCAGGTACGCCAGTACACTGAAGCTTTCTTT. J is TRBJ1-1 and V is TRBV4-2; D call uncertain. Germline V gene lookup returns CDR1 LGHNA and CDR2 YNFKEQ. V was clipped by 5 bases and J by 3 bases, with 22 bases between them. The CDR3 length is 17 residues.

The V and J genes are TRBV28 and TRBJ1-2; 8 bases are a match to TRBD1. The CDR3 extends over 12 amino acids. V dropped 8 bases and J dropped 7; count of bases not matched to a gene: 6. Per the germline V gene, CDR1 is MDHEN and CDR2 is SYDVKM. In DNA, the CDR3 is TGTGCCAGCTTCAGGGGGCCGAGTGGCTACACCTTC. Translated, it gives CASFRGPSGYTF.

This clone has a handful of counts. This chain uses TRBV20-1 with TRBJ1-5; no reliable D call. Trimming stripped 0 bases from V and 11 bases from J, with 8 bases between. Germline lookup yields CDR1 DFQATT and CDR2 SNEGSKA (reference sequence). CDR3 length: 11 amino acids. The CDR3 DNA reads TGCAGTGCTAGAGAGGAAGGTTCCCAGCATTTT. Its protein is CSAREEGSQHF.

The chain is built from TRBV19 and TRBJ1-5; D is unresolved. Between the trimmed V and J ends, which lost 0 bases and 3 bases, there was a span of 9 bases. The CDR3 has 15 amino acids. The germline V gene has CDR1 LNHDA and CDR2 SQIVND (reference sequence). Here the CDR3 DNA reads TGTGCCAGTAGTATAGAGTCCGGAAACAATCAGCCCCAGCATTTT. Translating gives CASSIESGNNQPQHF.

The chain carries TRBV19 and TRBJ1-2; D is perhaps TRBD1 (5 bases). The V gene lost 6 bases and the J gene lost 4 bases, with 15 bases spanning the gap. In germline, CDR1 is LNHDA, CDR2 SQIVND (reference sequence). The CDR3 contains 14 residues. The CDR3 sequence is CASSPGGEVYGYTF. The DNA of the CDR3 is TGTGCCAGTAGCCCTGGGGGGGAAGTCTATGGCTACACCTTC.

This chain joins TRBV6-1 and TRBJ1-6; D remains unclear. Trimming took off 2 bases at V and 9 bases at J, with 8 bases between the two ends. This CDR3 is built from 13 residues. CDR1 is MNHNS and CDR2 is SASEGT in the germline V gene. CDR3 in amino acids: CASSETVGSPLHF. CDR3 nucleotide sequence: TGTGCCAGCAGTGAAACTGTGGGTTCACCCCTCCACTTT.

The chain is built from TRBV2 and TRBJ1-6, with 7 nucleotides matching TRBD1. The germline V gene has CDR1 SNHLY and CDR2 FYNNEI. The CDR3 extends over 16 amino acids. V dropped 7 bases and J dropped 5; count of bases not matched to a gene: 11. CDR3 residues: CASKPWAGGDNSPLHF. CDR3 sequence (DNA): TGTGCCAGCAAGCCCTGGGCAGGGGGGGATAATTCACCCCTCCACTTT.

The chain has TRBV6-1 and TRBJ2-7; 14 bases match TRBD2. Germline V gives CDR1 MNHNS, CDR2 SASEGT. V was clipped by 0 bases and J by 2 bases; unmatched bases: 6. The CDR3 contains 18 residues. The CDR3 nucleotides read TGTGCCAGCAGTGAAGCGGGGACTAGCGGGGGCTTACCCTACGAGCAGTACTTC. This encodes CASSEAGTSGGLPYEQYF.

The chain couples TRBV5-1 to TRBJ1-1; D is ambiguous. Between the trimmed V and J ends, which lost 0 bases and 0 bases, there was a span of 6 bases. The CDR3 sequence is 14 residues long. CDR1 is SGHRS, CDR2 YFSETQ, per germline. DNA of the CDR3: TGCGCCAGCAGCTTGGGAGGGATGAACACTGAAGCTTTCTTT. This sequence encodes CASSLGGMNTEAFF.

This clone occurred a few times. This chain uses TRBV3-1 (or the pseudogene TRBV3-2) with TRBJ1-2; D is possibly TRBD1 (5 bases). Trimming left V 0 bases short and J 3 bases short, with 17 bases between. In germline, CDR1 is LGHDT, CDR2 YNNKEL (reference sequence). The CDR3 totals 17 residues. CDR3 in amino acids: CASSQDFGPGKDYGYTF. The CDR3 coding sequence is TGTGCCAGCAGCCAAGATTTCGGTCCAGGGAAGGACTATGGCTACACCTTC.